This T cell receptor beta chain was identified during a study of T cells after yellow fever vaccination. Study summary: SMART-Seq v4 Ultra Low Input prepared libraries from low-cell fractions.

The study, taken as a whole, reports: Detected again after the booster were most primary-vaccination clones, at about 96% CD4 and roughly 88% CD8. High-abundance clonotypes from the bulk population could contaminate FACS-sorted repertoires.

V was pared by 8 bases and J by 1 base, with 17 bases between. The CDR3 totals 15 residues. Germline V gene data show CDR1 as MDHEN and CDR2 as SYDVKM. A word on this clonotype: Its antigen is unknown.

TCR cDNA was made by 5'RACE template switching, adding a universal primer site and UMIs. TCRdb independently ran MiXCR on the 5' RACE reads; one entry per CDR3 protein. The data contain a few hundred thousand distinct CDR3 sequences, 8% to 9.5% of them singletons. This chain joins TRBV28 and TRBJ2-5; the D call may be TRBD1 or TRBD2 (5 bases each). This specimen was PBMCs, taken approximately 47 days after the first yellow fever vaccination. This TCR derives from a man aged 18 to 35 who received the YFV17D yellow fever vaccine. CDR3 bases: TGTGCCAGCTTTGGGAGTGGGGGTTTCCAAGAGACCCAGTACTTC. Encoded protein: CASFGSGGFQETQYF.